This T cell receptor (beta chain) was identified during a study of beta chain features in type 1 diabetes. Turning to the study itself: Across every sample, about 100 million sorted cells were examined in total.

The CDR3 covers 13 residues. Per the germline V gene, CDR1 is SQVTM and CDR2 is ANQGSEA. V lost 8 bases and J 3 bases, leaving 14 bases between the germline ends. The isolated RNA, all of it, was reverse transcribed, so expressed TCRB transcripts were what got sequenced. Profiled with immunoSEQ multiplex PCR; TCRdb holds only in-frame clones, not every one. The sample lists around 320,000 clones, about 14% occurring once. This clone was seen a few times. The antigen is not known. Whole-study results and caveats: Junctions at VDJ sites from type 1 diabetes patients had fewer insertions and more deletions.

Once sorted, every population was more than 95% pure. The source material was central memory CD4+ T cells from blood. This TCR derives from a man younger than 45 in good health. The chain is built from TRBV29-1 and TRBJ1-5; D not certain. CDR3 region: CSISIQPNQPQHF. The DNA of the CDR3 is TGCAGCATCTCCATCCAACCCAATCAGCCCCAGCATTTT.